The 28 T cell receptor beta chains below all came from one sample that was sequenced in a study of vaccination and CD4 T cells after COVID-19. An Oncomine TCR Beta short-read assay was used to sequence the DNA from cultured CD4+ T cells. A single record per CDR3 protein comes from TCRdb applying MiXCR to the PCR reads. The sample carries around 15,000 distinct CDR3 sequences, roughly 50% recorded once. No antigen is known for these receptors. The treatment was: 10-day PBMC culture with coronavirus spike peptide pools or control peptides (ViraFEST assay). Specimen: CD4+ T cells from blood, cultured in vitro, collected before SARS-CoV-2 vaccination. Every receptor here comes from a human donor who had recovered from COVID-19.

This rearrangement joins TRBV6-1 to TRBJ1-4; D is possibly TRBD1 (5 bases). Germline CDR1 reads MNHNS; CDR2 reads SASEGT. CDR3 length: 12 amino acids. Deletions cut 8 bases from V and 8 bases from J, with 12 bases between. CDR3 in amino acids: CASQGVGEKLFF. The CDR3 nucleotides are TGTGCCAGCCAAGGGGTGGGAGAAAAACTGTTTTTT.

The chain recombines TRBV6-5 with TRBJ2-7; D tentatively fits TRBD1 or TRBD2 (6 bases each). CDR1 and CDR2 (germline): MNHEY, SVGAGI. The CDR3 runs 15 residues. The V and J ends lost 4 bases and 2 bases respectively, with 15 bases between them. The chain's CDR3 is CASSSYGGAAYEQYF. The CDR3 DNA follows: TGTGCCAGCAGTTCTTACGGGGGCGCGGCCTACGAGCAGTACTTC.

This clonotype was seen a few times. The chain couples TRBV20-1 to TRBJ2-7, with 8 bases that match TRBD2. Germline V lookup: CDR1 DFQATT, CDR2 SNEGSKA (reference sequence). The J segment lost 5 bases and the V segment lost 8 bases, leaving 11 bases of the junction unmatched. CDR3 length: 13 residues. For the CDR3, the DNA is TGCAGTTTTGTAAGCGGGAGTAGGAACGAGCAGTACTTC. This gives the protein CSFVSGSRNEQYF.

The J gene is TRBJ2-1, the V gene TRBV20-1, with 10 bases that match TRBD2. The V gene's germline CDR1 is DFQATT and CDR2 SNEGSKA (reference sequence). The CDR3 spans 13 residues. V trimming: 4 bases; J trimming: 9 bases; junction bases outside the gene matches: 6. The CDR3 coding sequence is TGCAGTGCTAACTCGCTAGCGGGAGTTGAGCAGTTCTTC. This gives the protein CSANSLAGVEQFF.

The CDR3, as DNA: TGTGCCAGCAGTGGGGACAGGCATAGCAATCAGCCCCAGCATTTT. Translating it yields CASSGDRHSNQPQHF. This chain uses TRBV6-1 with TRBJ1-5, with TRBD1 matching over 8 bases. Germline CDR1 MNHNS, CDR2 SASEGT. The J segment lost 0 bases and the V segment lost 4 bases, leaving 2 bases of the junction unmatched. The CDR3 length is 15 residues.

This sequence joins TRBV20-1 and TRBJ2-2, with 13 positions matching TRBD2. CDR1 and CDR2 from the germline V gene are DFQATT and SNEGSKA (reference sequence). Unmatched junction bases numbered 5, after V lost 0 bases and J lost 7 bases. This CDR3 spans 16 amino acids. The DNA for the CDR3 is TGCAGTGCTAGAGACGGACTAGCGGGAGTAAACGGGGAGCTGTTTTTT. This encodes CSARDGLAGVNGELFF.

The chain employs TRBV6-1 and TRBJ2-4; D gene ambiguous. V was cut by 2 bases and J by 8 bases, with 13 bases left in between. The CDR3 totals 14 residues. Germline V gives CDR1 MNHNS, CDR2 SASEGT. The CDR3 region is CASSELATPDIQYF. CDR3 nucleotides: TGTGCCAGCAGTGAACTGGCCACCCCTGACATTCAGTACTTC.

This CDR3 is CASNPRDRGYRGNEQFF. Here the CDR3 DNA reads TGTGCCAGCAACCCAAGGGACAGGGGATATCGAGGCAATGAGCAGTTCTTC. The chain has TRBV21-1 and TRBJ2-1; TRBD1, as called in the table, went unchecked against the DNA. TRBV21-1 is flagged as a pseudogene. CDR3 length: 17 amino acids.

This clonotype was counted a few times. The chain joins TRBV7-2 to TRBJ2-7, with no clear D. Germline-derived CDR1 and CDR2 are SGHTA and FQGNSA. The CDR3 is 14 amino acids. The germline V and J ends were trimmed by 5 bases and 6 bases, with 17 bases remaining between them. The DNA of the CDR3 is TGTGCCAGCAGCCCAGAAATAGTAAGCAGCGAGCAGTACTTC. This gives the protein CASSPEIVSSEQYF.

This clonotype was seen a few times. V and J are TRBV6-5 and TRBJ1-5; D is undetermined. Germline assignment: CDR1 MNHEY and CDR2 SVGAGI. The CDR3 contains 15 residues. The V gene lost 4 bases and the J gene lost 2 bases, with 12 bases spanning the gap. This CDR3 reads CASSSKGEGNQPQHF. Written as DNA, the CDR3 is TGTGCCAGCAGTTCGAAGGGTGAGGGCAATCAGCCCCAGCATTTT.

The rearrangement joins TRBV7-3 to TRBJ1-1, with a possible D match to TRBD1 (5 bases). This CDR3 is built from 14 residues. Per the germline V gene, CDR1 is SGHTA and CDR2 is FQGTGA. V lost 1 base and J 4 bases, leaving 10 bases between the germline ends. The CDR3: CASSLNGGLTEAFF. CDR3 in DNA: TGTGCCAGCAGCTTAAACGGGGGTCTCACTGAAGCTTTCTTT.

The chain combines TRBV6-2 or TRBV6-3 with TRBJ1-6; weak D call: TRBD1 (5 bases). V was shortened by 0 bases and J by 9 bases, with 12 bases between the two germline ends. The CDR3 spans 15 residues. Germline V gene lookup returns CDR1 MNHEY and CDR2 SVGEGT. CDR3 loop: CASSYSTGASSPLHF. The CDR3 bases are TGTGCCAGCAGTTACTCGACTGGGGCGAGTTCACCCCTCCACTTT.

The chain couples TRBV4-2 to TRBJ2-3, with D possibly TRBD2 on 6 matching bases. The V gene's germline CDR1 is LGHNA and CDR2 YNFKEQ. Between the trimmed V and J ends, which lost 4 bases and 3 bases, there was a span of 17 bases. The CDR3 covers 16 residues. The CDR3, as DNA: TGTGCCAGCAGCCGTGATGCTAGCGAAGGAACAGATACGCAGTATTTT. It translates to CASSRDASEGTDTQYF.

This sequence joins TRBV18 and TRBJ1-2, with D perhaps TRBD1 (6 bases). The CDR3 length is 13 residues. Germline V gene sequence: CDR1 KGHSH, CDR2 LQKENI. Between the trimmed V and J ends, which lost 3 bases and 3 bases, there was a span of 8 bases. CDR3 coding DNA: TGTGCCAGCTCACCGGGGGCAGACTATGGCTACACCTTC. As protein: CASSPGADYGYTF. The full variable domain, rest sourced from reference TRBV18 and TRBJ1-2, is NAGVMQNPRHLVRRRGQEARLRCSPMKGHSHVYWYRQLPEEGLKFMVYLQKENIIDESGMPKERFSAEFPKEGPSILRIQQVVRGDSAAYFCASSPGADYGYTFGSGTRLTVV.

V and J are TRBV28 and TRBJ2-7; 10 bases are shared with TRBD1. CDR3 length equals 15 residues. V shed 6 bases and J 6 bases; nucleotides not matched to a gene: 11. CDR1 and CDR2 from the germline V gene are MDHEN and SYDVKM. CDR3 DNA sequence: TGTGCCAGCAGCTTTGCCGGGACAGGGGAGTCCGAGCAGTACTTC. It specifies CASSFAGTGESEQYF.

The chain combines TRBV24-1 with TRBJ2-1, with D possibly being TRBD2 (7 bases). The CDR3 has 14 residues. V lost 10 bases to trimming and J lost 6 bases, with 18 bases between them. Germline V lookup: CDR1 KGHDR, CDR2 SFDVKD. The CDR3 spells CATRNPGEGNEQFF. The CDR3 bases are TGTGCCACAAGGAACCCAGGGGAGGGCAATGAGCAGTTCTTC.

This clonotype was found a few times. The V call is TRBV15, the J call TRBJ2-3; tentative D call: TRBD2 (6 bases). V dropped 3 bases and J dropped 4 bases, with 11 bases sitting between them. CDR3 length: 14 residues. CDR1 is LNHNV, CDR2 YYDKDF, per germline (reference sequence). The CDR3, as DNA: TGTGCCACCAGCAGGGGCAGGGAGGCAGATACGCAGTATTTT. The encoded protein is CATSRGREADTQYF.

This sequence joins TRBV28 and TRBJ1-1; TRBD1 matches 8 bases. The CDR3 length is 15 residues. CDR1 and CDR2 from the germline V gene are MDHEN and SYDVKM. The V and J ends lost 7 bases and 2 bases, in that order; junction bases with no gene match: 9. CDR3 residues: CASKLSQGVNTEAFF. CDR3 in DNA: TGTGCCAGCAAATTATCACAGGGGGTTAACACTGAAGCTTTCTTT. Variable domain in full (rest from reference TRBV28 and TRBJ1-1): DVKVTQSSRYLVKRTGEKVFLECVQDMDHENMFWYRQDPGLGLRLIYFSYDVKMKEKGDIPEGYSVSREKKERFSLILESASTNQTSMYLCASKLSQGVNTEAFFGQGTRLTVV.

CDR3 coding DNA: TGTGCCAGTAGTGGCGACAGGGGTTCTGAAAAACTGTTTTTT. Amino acids: CASSGDRGSEKLFF. This chain links TRBV19 with TRBJ1-4; 8 bases are shared with TRBD1. The germline V gene encodes CDR1 LNHDA and CDR2 SQIVND (reference sequence). The length of the CDR3 is 14 residues. The V gene end was trimmed by 5 bases and the J gene end by 7 bases; junction bases not matched to a gene: 6.

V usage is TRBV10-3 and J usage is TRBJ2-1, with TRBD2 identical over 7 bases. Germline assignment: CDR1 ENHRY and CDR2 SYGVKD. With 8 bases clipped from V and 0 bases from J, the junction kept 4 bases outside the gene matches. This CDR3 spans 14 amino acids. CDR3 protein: CAIGTTSSYNEQFF. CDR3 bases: TGTGCCATCGGGACTACCAGCTCCTACAATGAGCAGTTCTTC.

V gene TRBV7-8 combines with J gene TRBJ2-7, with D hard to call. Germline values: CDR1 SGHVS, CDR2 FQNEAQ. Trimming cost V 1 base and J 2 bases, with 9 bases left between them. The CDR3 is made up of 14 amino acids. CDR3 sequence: CASSLEVVAYEQYF. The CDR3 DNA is TGTGCCAGCAGCTTAGAAGTCGTAGCCTACGAGCAGTACTTC. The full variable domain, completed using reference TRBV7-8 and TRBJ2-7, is GAGVSQSPRYKVAKRGQDVALRCDPISGHVSLFWYQQALGQGPEFLTYFQNEAQLDKSGLPSDRFFAERPEGSVSTLKIQRTQQEDSAVYLCASSLEVVAYEQYFGPGTRLTVT.

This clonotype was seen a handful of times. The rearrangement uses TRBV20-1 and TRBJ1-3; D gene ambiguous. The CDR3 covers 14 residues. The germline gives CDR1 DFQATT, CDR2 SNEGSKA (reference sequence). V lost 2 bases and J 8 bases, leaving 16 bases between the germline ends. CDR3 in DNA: TGCAGTGCTAGAAACTTTCAGGCGCCGGACACCATATATTTT. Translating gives CSARNFQAPDTIYF.

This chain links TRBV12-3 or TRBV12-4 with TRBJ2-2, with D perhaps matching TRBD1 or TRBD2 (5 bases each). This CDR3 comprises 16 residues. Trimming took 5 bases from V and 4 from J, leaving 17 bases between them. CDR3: CASSRLGQGVTGELFF. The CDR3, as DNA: TGTGCCAGCAGTAGGTTGGGGCAGGGAGTCACCGGGGAGCTGTTTTTT.

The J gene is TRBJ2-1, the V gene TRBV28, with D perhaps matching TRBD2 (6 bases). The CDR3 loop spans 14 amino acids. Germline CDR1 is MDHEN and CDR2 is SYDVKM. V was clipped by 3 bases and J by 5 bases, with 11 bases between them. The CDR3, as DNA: TGTGCCAGCAGTTTCGGCGGGGCAAACAATGAGCAGTTCTTC. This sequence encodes CASSFGGANNEQFF.

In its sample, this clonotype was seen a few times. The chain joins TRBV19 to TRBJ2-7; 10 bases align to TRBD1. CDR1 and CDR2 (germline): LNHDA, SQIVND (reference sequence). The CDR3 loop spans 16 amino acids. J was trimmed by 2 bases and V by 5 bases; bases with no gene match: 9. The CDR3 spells CASSPLGDRGTYEQYF. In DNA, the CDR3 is TGTGCCAGTAGTCCCCTCGGGGACAGGGGTACCTACGAGCAGTACTTC.

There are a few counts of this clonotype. The CDR3 spells CASSLDKHGELFF. In DNA form, the CDR3 reads TGTGCCAGCAGTTTAGACAAACACGGGGAGCTGTTTTTT. The chain couples TRBV27 to TRBJ2-2; D gene unclear. This CDR3 comprises 13 residues. V was pared by 2 bases and J by 7 bases, with 8 bases between. The V gene's germline CDR1 is MNHEY and CDR2 SMNVEV (reference sequence).

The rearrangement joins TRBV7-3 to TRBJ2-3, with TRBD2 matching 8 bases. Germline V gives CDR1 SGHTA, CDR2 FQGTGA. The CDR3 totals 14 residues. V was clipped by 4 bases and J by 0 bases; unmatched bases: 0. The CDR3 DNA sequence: TGTGCCAGCAGCTCTAGCGGGAGCACAGATACGCAGTATTTT. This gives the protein CASSSSGSTDTQYF. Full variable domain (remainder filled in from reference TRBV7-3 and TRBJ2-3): GAGVSQTPSNKVTEKGKYVELRCDPISGHTALYWYRQSLGQGPEFLIYFQGTGAADDSGLPNDRFFAVRPEGSVSTLKIQRTERGDSAVYLCASSSSGSTDTQYFGPGTRLTVL.

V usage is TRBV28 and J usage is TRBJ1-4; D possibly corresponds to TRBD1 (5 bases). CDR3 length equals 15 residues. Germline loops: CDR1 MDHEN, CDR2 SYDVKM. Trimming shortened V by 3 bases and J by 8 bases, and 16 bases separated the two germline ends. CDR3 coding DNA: TGTGCCAGCAGTTTGCCAGGGACGTTCTCCGAAAAACTGTTTTTT. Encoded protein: CASSLPGTFSEKLFF.